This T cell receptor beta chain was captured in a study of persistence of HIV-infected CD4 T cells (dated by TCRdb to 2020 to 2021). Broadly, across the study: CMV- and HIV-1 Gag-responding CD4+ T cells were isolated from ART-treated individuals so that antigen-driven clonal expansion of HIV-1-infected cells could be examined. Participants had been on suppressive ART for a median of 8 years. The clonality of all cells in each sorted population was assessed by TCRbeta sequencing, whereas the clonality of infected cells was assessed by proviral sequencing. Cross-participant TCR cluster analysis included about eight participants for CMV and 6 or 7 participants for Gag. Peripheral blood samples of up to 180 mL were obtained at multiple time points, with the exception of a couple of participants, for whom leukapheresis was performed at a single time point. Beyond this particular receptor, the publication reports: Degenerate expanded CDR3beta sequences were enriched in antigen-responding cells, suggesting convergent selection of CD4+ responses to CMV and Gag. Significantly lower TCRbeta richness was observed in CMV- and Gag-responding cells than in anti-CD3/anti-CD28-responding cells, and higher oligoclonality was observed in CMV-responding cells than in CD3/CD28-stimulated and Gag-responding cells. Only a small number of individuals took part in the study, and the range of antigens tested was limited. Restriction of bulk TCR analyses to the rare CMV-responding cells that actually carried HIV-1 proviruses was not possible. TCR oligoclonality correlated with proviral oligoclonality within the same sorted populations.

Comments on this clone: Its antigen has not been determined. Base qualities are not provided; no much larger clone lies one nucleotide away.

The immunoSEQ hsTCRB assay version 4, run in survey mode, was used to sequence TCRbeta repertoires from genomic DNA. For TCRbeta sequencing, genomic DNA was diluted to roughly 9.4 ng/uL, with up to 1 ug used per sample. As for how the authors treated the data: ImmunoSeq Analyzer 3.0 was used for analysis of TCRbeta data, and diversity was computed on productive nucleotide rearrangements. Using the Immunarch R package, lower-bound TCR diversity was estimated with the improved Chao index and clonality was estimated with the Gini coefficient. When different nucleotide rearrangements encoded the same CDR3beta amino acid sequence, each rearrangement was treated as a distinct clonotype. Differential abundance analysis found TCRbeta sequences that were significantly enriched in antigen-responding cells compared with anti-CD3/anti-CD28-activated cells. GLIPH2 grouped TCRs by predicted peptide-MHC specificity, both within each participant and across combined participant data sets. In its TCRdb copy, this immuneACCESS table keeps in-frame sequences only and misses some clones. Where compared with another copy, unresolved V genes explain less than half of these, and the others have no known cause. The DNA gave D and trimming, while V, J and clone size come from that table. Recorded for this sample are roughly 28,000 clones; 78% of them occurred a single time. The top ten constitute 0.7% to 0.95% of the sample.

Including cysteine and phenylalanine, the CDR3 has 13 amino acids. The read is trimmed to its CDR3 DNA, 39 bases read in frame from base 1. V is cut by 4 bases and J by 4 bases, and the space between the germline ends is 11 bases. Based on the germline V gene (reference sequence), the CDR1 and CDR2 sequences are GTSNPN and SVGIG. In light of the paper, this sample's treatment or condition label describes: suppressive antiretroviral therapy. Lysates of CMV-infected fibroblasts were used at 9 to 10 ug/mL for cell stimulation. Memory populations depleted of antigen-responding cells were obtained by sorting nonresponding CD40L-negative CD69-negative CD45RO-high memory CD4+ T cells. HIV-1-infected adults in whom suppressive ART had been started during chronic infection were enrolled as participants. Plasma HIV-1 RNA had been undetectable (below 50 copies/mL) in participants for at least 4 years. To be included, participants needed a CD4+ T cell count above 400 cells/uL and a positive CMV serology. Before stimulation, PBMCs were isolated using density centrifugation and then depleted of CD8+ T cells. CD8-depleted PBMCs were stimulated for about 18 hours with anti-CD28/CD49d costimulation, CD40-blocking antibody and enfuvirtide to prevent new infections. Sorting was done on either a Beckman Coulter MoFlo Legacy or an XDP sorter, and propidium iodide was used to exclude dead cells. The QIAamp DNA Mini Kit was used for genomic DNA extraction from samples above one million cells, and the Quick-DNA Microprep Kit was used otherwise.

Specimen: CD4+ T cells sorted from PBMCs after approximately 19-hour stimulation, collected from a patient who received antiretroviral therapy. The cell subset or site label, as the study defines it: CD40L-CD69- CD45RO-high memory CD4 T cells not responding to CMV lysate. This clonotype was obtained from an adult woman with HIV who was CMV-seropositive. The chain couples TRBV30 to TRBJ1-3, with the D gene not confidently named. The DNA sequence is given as TGTGCCTGGACCGCCAGGACCGGAAACACCATATATTTT. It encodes CAWTARTGNTIYF.